Each of the 21 T cell receptor beta chains below was sequenced from the same sample in a study of cytomegalovirus exposure and HLA in healthy donors. The primer mix had 60 Vbeta and 13 Jbeta primers. Here immunoSEQ multiplex PCR was the method, and the copy in TCRdb shows in-frame clones only, minus some. Of some 190,000 clones in the sample, 82% were seen once. Sequencing was performed on PBMCs. The receptors come from a man aged 40-49 years in good health and CMV-seronegative.

This clone was counted only a few times. The J gene is TRBJ2-1, the V gene TRBV9; 9 nucleotides match TRBD2. The V gene end was trimmed by 0 bases and the J gene end by 4 bases; junction bases not matched to a gene: 14. The CDR3 runs 19 residues. Germline CDR1 SGDLS, CDR2 YYNGEE. Here the CDR3 reads CASSVEGLGKAGGYNEQFF. The CDR3 nucleotides are TGTGCCAGCAGCGTAGAAGGGCTCGGGAAGGCGGGAGGGTACAATGAGCAGTTCTTC. Complete variable domain (other parts from reference TRBV9 and TRBJ2-1): DSGVTQTPKHLITATGQRVTLRCSPRSGDLSVYWYQQSLDQGLQFLIQYYNGEERAKGNILERFSAQQFPDLHSELNLSSLELGDSALYFCASSVEGLGKAGGYNEQFFGPGTRLTVL.

The chain couples TRBV28 to TRBJ1-2, with D perhaps TRBD1 (5 bases). Germline V gene data show CDR1 as MDHEN and CDR2 as SYDVKM. V lost 3 bases to trimming and J lost 4 bases, with 9 bases between them. This CDR3 spans 13 amino acids. The CDR3: CASSLGPSYGYTF. The CDR3 coding sequence is TGTGCCAGCAGTTTGGGGCCGAGCTATGGCTACACCTTC.

The gene calls are TRBV10-1 and TRBJ1-1; no firm D call. Trimming pared 3 bases from V and 5 bases from J, leaving 10 bases between. Germline CDR1 is WNHNN and CDR2 is SYGVQD (reference sequence). This CDR3 spans 13 amino acids. Here the CDR3 reads CASSDGGRTEAFF. DNA for the CDR3: TGCGCCAGCAGTGACGGCGGTCGAACTGAAGCTTTCTTT.

The chain couples TRBV7-2 to TRBJ2-3; D uncertain. The CDR3 runs to 12 residues. Trimming removed 8 bases from V and 3 bases from J, with 9 bases in between. Per the germline V gene, CDR1 is SGHTA and CDR2 is FQGNSA. The CDR3 DNA follows: TGTGCCAGCGGATCTAGGACAGATACGCAGTATTTT. It specifies CASGSRTDTQYF.

The chain links TRBV5-1 to TRBJ2-7; a weak D match, TRBD1 (5 bases). This CDR3 spans 12 amino acids. Trimming cost V 2 bases and J 3 bases, with 6 bases left between them. Germline V gene data show CDR1 as SGHRS and CDR2 as YFSETQ. The CDR3 here is CASSLQDYEQYF. The CDR3 coding sequence is TGCGCCAGCAGCTTACAGGACTACGAGCAGTACTTC.

The chain joins TRBV7-2 to TRBJ2-7; 7 positions agree with TRBD2. With 7 bases clipped from V and 1 base from J, the junction kept 7 bases outside the gene matches. Germline CDR1 and CDR2: SGHTA and FQGNSA. The CDR3 runs to 14 residues. CDR3 loop: CASTSGAGSYEQYF. CDR3 DNA sequence: TGTGCCAGCACCAGCGGGGCTGGGTCCTACGAGCAGTACTTC.

The chain has TRBV20-1 and TRBJ2-3; no firm D call. The CDR3 is 11 amino acids. The V end lost 1 base, the J end lost 5 bases, and 4 bases lay between the germline ends. CDR1 DFQATT and CDR2 SNEGSKA come from the germline V gene (reference sequence). CDR3 in amino acids: CSARVQDTQYF. The CDR3 DNA sequence: TGCAGTGCTAGAGTCCAAGATACGCAGTATTTT.

The chain couples TRBV6-5 to TRBJ2-7, with TRBD2 matching 7 bases. Germline V gene lookup returns CDR1 MNHEY and CDR2 SVGAGI. The CDR3 is made up of 15 amino acids. V was clipped by 0 bases and J by 2 bases; unmatched bases: 4. The CDR3 loop is CASSYSGGTPYEQYF. For the CDR3, the DNA is TGTGCCAGCAGTTACTCGGGGGGGACCCCCTACGAGCAGTACTTC.

The chain carries TRBV7-9 and TRBJ1-4; 10 nucleotides match TRBD1. The length of the CDR3 is 14 residues. Germline CDR1 SEHNR, CDR2 FQNEAQ (reference sequence). Trimming at V came to 5 bases and at J to 5 bases, leaving 2 bases not matched to a gene. The CDR3 DNA reads TGTGCCAGCAGCCGGACAGGGGGAAATGAAAAACTGTTTTTT. It specifies CASSRTGGNEKLFF.

The sample holds a few counts of this clone. The rearrangement links TRBV5-1 to TRBJ1-2; no definite D call. The CDR3 consists of 14 residues. Germline CDR1 reads SGHRS; CDR2 reads YFSETQ. The V gene lost 2 bases and the J gene lost 2 bases, with 10 bases spanning the gap. CDR3 residues: CASSFADFNYGYTF. The CDR3 DNA sequence: TGCGCCAGCAGCTTCGCAGACTTCAACTATGGCTACACCTTC. The variable domain in full, completed from reference TRBV5-1 and TRBJ1-2, reads KAGVTQTPRYLIKTRGQQVTLSCSPISGHRSVSWYQQTPGQGLQFLFEYFSETQRNKGNFPGRFSGRQFSNSRSEMNVSTLELGDSALYLCASSFADFNYGYTFGSGTRLTVV.

The chain combines TRBV5-1 with TRBJ1-5; 7 bases fit TRBD1. Per germline, CDR1 SGHRS and CDR2 YFSETQ. Trimming took 0 bases from V and 1 from J; bases not matched to a gene: 1. The length of the CDR3 is 15 residues. In DNA form, the CDR3 reads TGCGCCAGCAGCTTGGGGGACAGAAGCAATCAGCCCCAGCATTTT. The encoded protein is CASSLGDRSNQPQHF.

The genes are TRBV19 and TRBJ1-2; D gene ambiguous. V lost 7 bases, J lost 3 bases, and 12 bases lay in between. This CDR3 comprises 13 residues. The germline V gene encodes CDR1 LNHDA and CDR2 SQIVND (reference sequence). CDR3: CASKTHGDYGYTF. CDR3 DNA: TGTGCCAGTAAAACCCACGGGGACTATGGCTACACCTTC.

V is TRBV4-3 and J is TRBJ2-1; 14 positions match TRBD2. The CDR3 is 15 residues long. Trimming took 4 bases from V and 8 from J; bases not matched to a gene: 4. Per germline, CDR1 LGHNA and CDR2 YSLEER. CDR3 coding DNA: TGCGCCAGCAGCCTCGGGACTAGCGGGAGCTATGAGCAGTTCTTC. Translation: CASSLGTSGSYEQFF.

The rearrangement joins TRBV9 to TRBJ1-3, with TRBD1 matching over 8 bases. Germline V lookup: CDR1 SGDLS, CDR2 YYNGEE. Losses at the gene ends were 1 base for V and 0 bases for J; bases not matched to a gene: 3. CDR3 length: 16 amino acids. DNA of the CDR3: TGTGCCAGCAGCGTATCAGGGGGCAACTCTGGAAACACCATATATTTT. Translated, it gives CASSVSGGNSGNTIYF.

This clone showed up just a few times. The gene calls are TRBV25-1 and TRBJ2-2, with D possibly being TRBD1 (5 bases). This CDR3 region has 14 residues. Germline V gene data show CDR1 as MGHDK and CDR2 as SYGVNS. V gave up 0 bases and J gave up 6 bases, with 8 bases separating them. The CDR3: CASSEYSRAGELFF. The CDR3 coding sequence is TGTGCCAGCAGTGAATATTCCAGGGCCGGGGAGCTGTTTTTT.

The chain has TRBV9 and TRBJ2-3, with 8 bases fitting TRBD2. Germline V gene data show CDR1 as SGDLS and CDR2 as YYNGEE. CDR3 length: 14 amino acids. The ends lost 4 bases at V and 5 bases at J; junction bases unmatched: 6. CDR3 in DNA: TGTGCCAGCAGCCCTTACGGGGGGGGAGATACGCAGTATTTT. It codes for CASSPYGGGDTQYF.

The chain links TRBV18 to TRBJ2-1, with 8 bases that match TRBD2. After removal of 3 bases from V and 3 bases from J, the junction contained 4 bases not matched to a gene. Germline CDR1 and CDR2: KGHSH and LQKENI. The CDR3 loop spans 15 amino acids. The chain's CDR3 is CASSPGLALYNEQFF. The CDR3 coding sequence is TGTGCCAGCTCACCTGGACTAGCCCTCTACAATGAGCAGTTCTTC.

The V and J genes are TRBV28 and TRBJ2-7, with D perhaps TRBD2 (6 bases). The CDR3 is 15 residues long. The germline V and J ends were trimmed by 5 bases and 4 bases, with 18 bases remaining between them. Germline-derived CDR1 and CDR2 are MDHEN and SYDVKM. The CDR3 region is CASSLPGRGTYEQYF. CDR3 bases: TGTGCCAGCAGTCTTCCGGGACGGGGGACTTACGAGCAGTACTTC.

The rearrangement joins TRBV7-2 to TRBJ2-7, with TRBD2 as a possible D gene (6 bases). The CDR3 sequence is 14 residues long. V was trimmed by 2 bases and J by 6 bases, leaving 14 bases between them. Germline values: CDR1 SGHTA, CDR2 FQGNSA. Here the CDR3 DNA reads TGTGCCAGCAGCTTACGATCCTCCGGGGGCGAGCAGTACTTC. This gives the protein CASSLRSSGGEQYF.

CDR3 loop: CASSSTVNYEQYF. Here the CDR3 DNA reads TGTGCCAGCAGCTCGACAGTGAACTACGAGCAGTACTTC. J is TRBJ2-5 and V is TRBV7-9; a possible D gene is TRBD1 (5 bases). The J call is in doubt because the DNA end fits TRBJ2-7 better. The CDR3 covers 13 residues. Germline lookup yields CDR1 SEHNR and CDR2 FQNEAQ (reference sequence).

The chain has TRBV28 and TRBJ1-2; TRBD1 agrees at 12 bases. V shed 3 bases and J 3 bases; nucleotides not matched to a gene: 2. The CDR3 covers 15 residues. Germline V lookup: CDR1 MDHEN, CDR2 SYDVKM. The CDR3, as DNA: TGTGCCAGCAGTTTGTGGGACAGGGGGCACTATGGCTACACCTTC. It specifies CASSLWDRGHYGYTF.